This section outlines one T cell receptor beta chain sequence together with its context. The CDR3 runs to 14 residues. V lost 2 bases to trimming and J lost 2 bases, with 11 bases between them. Per germline, CDR1 SGDLS and CDR2 YYNGEE. The sample belongs to a study of blood T cell repertoires in COVID-19. Study as a whole: The samples span acute and convalescent COVID-19 from the United States, Italy and Spain. PBMCs, B-cell-depleted T cells, or T cells were the source of the cDNA or gDNA that made up the material.

In the study's own analysis: Researchers report that nucleated cell counts were estimated from reference gene primer amplification. Clones were read by immunoSEQ multiplex PCR, and TCRdb kept only the in-frame ones, dropping some. D and trimming were read from the DNA, whereas the V and J calls and clone size are those reported in that table. The sample yields roughly 70,000 clones, approximately 90% seen once. The chain links TRBV9 to TRBJ2-7, with D possibly being TRBD2 (7 bases). The sequence derives from a man between 65 and 79 years old with active COVID-19. Material for sequencing was peripheral blood. CDR3 nucleotides: TGTGCCAGCAGCGTTGGGGGGGCTGCCTACGAGCAGTACTTC. It encodes CASSVGGAAYEQYF.